This TCR beta chain was recovered during a study of patients and donors after allogeneic stem cell transplantation. TCRdb fed the RT-PCR reads into MiXCR, producing one record per CDR3 protein. The repertoire holds about a million distinct CDR3 sequences, with about a sixth as singletons. CDR3 length equals 13 residues. Germline CDR1 reads SGHDT; CDR2 reads YYEEEE. The V end lost 4 bases, the J end lost 6 bases, and 12 bases lay between the germline ends. The source is a human donor who was either an allogeneic HSCT recipient or a stem cell or donor lymphocyte infusion donor (not recorded which). It is not recorded whose cells these are; they may come from a transplant donor. V is TRBV5-6 and J is TRBJ2-3; D remains unclear. The sample taken for sequencing was blood, either unsorted or a sorted T cell fraction (not recorded which). Here the CDR3 DNA reads TGTGCCAGCAGCCCTGGCACGAGGGATACGCAGTATTTT. Its translation is CASSPGTRDTQYF.